This TCR beta chain derives from a study of technical replicates of blood from a handful of donors. This clone has only a few counts. With 5 bases removed from V and 5 bases from J, the gap between germline ends came to 7 bases. Germline V lookup: CDR1 MNHEY, CDR2 SMNVEV (reference sequence). The CDR3 runs 11 residues. Produced via immunoSEQ multiplex PCR; TCRdb's table is partial and in-frame only. The table shows some 60,000 clones, with around 87% occurring only once. Material: PBMCs. This TCR derives from a human donor in good health. Some clones in this sample may be carry-over from other donors' samples. J is TRBJ2-7 and V is TRBV27; tentative D call: TRBD1 (6 bases). The CDR3 bases are TGTGCCAGCAGTGGGGGCCACGAGCAGTACTTC. This encodes CASSGGHEQYF.